This TCR beta chain was identified during a study of PD-1 blockade in classical Hodgkin lymphoma. Across the whole study: Patients got intravenous nivolumab 3 mg/kg every 2 weeks. General study findings and limits: TCR diversity at baseline was reported to be reduced in newly diagnosed patients relative to healthy donors. Causes of the repertoire differences remain undefined, possibly disease activity or prior therapy.

As to this clone: The antigen remains undetermined.

The table came from immunoSEQ multiplex PCR; TCRdb's copy has only in-frame clones and leaves some out. The sample carries roughly 97,000 clones, approximately 88% recorded once. Every patient experienced relapse after autologous stem cell transplantation, and brentuximab vedotin exposure varied. Germline values: CDR1 SGDLS, CDR2 YYNGEE. Trimming took 2 bases from V and 1 from J; bases not matched to a gene: 1. This CDR3 has 14 residues. The sequence was obtained from a human donor with classical Hodgkin lymphoma. The chain links TRBV9 to TRBJ1-2, with TRBD1 matching over 8 bases. Sequences were derived from peripheral blood mononuclear cells (PBMCs), sampled at baseline. CDR3 bases: TGTGCCAGCAGCGTTGGACAGGGTAACTATGGCTACACCTTC. This translates into CASSVGQGNYGYTF.